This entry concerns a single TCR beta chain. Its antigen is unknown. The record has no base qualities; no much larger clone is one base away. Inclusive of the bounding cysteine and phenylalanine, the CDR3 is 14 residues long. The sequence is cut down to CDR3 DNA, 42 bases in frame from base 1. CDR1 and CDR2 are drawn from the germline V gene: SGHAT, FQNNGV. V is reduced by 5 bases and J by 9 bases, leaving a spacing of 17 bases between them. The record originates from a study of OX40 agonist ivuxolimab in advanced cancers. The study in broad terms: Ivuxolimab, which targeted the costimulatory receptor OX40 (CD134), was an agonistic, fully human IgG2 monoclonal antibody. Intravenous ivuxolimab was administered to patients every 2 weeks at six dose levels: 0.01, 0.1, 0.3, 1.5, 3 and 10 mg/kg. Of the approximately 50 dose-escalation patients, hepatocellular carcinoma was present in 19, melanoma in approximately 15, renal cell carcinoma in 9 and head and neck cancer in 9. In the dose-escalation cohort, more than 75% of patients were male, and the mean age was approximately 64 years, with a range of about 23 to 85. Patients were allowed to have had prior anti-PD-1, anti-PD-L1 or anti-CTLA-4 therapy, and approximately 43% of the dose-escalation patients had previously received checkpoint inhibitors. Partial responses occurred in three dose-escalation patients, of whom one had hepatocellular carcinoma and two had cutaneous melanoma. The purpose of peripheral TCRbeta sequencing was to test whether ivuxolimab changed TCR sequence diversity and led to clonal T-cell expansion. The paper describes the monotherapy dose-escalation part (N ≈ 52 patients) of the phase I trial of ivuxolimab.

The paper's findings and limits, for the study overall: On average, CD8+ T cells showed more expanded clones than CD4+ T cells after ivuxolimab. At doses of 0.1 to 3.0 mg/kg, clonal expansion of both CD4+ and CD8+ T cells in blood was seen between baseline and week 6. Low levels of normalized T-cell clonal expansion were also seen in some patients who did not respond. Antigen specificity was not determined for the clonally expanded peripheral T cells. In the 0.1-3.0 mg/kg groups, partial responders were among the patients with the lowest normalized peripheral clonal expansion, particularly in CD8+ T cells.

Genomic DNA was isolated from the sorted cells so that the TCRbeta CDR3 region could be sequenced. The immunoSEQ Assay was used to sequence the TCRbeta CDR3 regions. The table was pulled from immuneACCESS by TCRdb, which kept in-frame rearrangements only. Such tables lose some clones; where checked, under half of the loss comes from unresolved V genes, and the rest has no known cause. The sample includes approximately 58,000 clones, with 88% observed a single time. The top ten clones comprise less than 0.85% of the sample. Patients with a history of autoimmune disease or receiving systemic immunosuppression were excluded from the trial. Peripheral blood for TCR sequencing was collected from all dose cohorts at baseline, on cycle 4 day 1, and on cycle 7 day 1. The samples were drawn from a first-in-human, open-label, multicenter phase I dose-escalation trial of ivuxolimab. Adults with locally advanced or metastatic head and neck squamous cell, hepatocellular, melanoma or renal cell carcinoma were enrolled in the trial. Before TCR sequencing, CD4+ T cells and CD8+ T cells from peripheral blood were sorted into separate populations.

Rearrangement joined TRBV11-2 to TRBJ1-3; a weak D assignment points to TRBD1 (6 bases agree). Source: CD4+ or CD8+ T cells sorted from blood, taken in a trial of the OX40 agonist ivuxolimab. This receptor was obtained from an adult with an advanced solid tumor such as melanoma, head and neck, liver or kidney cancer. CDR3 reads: CASSPGGGMGTIYF. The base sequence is TGTGCCAGCAGCCCCGGAGGGGGTATGGGCACCATATATTTT.